This T cell receptor beta chain was identified during a study of CD8 T cells in Susac syndrome. CDR1 and CDR2 (germline): SGHTA, FQGTGA. The CDR3 is made up of 18 amino acids. The V segment lost 3 bases and the J segment 5 bases; nucleotides outside the gene matches: 17. With random hexamers, roughly 0.45 to 1 ug RNA was reverse transcribed. MiXCR, run by TCRdb on the immunoSEQ multiplex PCR reads, gives a single entry per CDR3 protein. Among 300,000 to 350,000 distinct CDR3 sequences, about 92% were seen once, and the ten largest hold roughly 0.07%. The chain is built from TRBV7-3 and TRBJ2-3; 7 bases agree with TRBD2. The sample comprised CD4+ T cells from PBMCs. This TCR came from a human donor with multiple sclerosis. The CDR3: CASSFIGLGGRKKDTQYF. DNA for the CDR3: TGTGCCAGCAGCTTTATTGGTCTCGGCGGGAGAAAGAAAGATACGCAGTATTTT. The whole variable domain, remainder taken from reference TRBV7-3 and TRBJ2-3, is GAGVSQTPSNKVTEKGKYVELRCDPISGHTALYWYRQSLGQGPEFLIYFQGTGAADDSGLPNDRFFAVRPEGSVSTLKIQRTERGDSAVYLCASSFIGLGGRKKDTQYFGPGTRLTVL.